Below are 13 T cell receptor beta chains sequenced from a single sample in a study of CD8 T cells in Susac syndrome. It was with random hexamers that 0.5 to 1 ug RNA was reverse transcribed. From the immunoSEQ multiplex PCR reads, TCRdb called clonotypes with MiXCR, one entry per CDR3 protein. This table holds 150,000 or so distinct CDR3 sequences, around 92% found once. Sequences were obtained from CD4+ T cells from PBMCs. The receptors derive from a human donor in good health.

V usage is TRBV29-1 and J usage is TRBJ2-1; either TRBD1 or TRBD2 may fit D (5 bases each). CDR3 size: 18 residues. The ends were cut back, 5 bases at V and 8 bases at J, with 31 bases in the middle. The germline gives CDR1 SQVTM, CDR2 ANQGSEA. The CDR3 DNA reads as TGCAGCGTTCTCGGCCTCCCCTCAGAGACCTCGGGGCTACATGAGCAGTTCTTC. Translating gives CSVLGLPSETSGLHEQFF.

The V gene is TRBV19, the J gene TRBJ1-5; D unclear. The CDR3 runs 14 residues. V lost 6 bases and J 2 bases, leaving 11 bases between the germline ends. The germline V gene has CDR1 LNHDA and CDR2 SQIVND (reference sequence). CDR3 sequence reads: CASRNTGGNQPQHF. CDR3 in DNA: TGTGCCAGTAGAAACACTGGCGGCAATCAGCCCCAGCATTTT.

V gene TRBV19 combines with J gene TRBJ1-1; 10 nucleotides match TRBD1. Germline CDR1 reads LNHDA; CDR2 reads SQIVND (reference sequence). V trimming: 3 bases; J trimming: 7 bases; junction bases outside the gene matches: 2. This CDR3 is 13 amino acids long. The CDR3 reads CASSIRDRGEAFF. The CDR3 region has the DNA TGTGCCAGTAGTATCCGGGACAGGGGTGAAGCTTTCTTT.

The chain is built from TRBV29-1 and TRBJ2-1; D might be TRBD1 (6 bases). V was clipped by 5 bases and J by 0 bases, with 14 bases between them. The CDR3 runs 15 residues. Germline CDR1 reads SQVTM; CDR2 reads ANQGSEA. The CDR3 reads CSVYDRIGSYNEQFF. In nucleotides, the CDR3 is TGCAGCGTTTACGACAGGATCGGCTCCTACAATGAGCAGTTCTTC.

The chain has TRBV18 and TRBJ2-4, with 7 bases aligning to TRBD1. The CDR3 consists of 15 residues. With 9 bases clipped from V and 2 bases from J, the junction kept 10 bases outside the gene matches. Germline V gene sequence: CDR1 KGHSH, CDR2 LQKENI. The DNA for the CDR3 is TGTGCCAGTCATTCGAACAGGGGATCCAAAAACATTCAGTACTTC. Its translation is CASHSNRGSKNIQYF. The variable domain in full, completed from reference TRBV18 and TRBJ2-4, reads NAGVMQNPRHLVRRRGQEARLRCSPMKGHSHVYWYRQLPEEGLKFMVYLQKENIIDESGMPKERFSAEFPKEGPSILRIQQVVRGDSAAYFCASHSNRGSKNIQYFGAGTRLSVL.

The count of this clonotype is one. The J gene is TRBJ2-7, the V gene TRBV25-1, with D unresolved. Germline assignment: CDR1 MGHDK and CDR2 SYGVNS. Trimming removed 1 base at V and 1 base at J, with 8 bases between. The CDR3 extends over 14 amino acids. CDR3 sequence reads: CASSESDRSYEQYF. CDR3 in DNA: TGTGCCAGCAGTGAATCGGACCGATCCTACGAGCAGTACTTC.

The gene calls are TRBV30 and TRBJ2-7; D call uncertain. CDR1 GTSNPN and CDR2 SVGIG come from the germline V gene (reference sequence). The CDR3 has 11 residues. V lost 7 bases, J lost 7 bases, and 14 bases lay in between. In nucleotides, the CDR3 is TGTGCCTCTGCCAGCTCCGGGGAGCAGTACTTC. This gives the protein CASASSGEQYF.

The V and J genes are TRBV18 and TRBJ2-7; no clear D. V was trimmed by 2 bases and J by 3 bases, leaving 8 bases between them. CDR3 size: 13 residues. Germline V lookup: CDR1 KGHSH, CDR2 LQKENI. The CDR3 nucleotides are TGTGCCAGCTCACCATCACTCAACTACGAGCAGTACTTC. It translates to CASSPSLNYEQYF.

CDR3 DNA sequence: TGTGCCAGCAACGACGGGACAGACTATGGCTACACCTTC. Its protein product is CASNDGTDYGYTF. This chain joins TRBV6-2 or TRBV6-3 and TRBJ1-2, with 7 bases matching TRBD1. The germline CDR1 and CDR2 sequences are MNHEY and SVGEGT. Trimming cost V 7 bases and J 3 bases; bases outside gene matches: 5. The CDR3 runs to 13 residues.

This clonotype is a singleton in its sample. The rearrangement uses TRBV19 and TRBJ1-5; D unresolved. There are 17 residues in the CDR3. From germline, CDR1 is LNHDA and CDR2 SQIVND (reference sequence). Trimming removed 5 bases from V and 0 bases from J, with 17 bases in between. CDR3 sequence (DNA): TGTGCCAGTAGTGAACTCGGGCAGCGGTATAGCAATCAGCCCCAGCATTTT. Its protein product is CASSELGQRYSNQPQHF.

The V call is TRBV6-2 or TRBV6-3, the J call TRBJ2-1, with 8 positions matching TRBD2. The V and J ends lost 0 bases and 14 bases, in that order; junction bases with no gene match: 15. Germline CDR1 MNHEY, CDR2 SVGEGT. This CDR3 region has 16 residues. The CDR3 is CASSYSIVSGGPGEFF. The CDR3 DNA sequence: TGTGCCAGCAGTTACTCGATAGTATCGGGGGGGCCGGGAGAGTTCTTC.

This clonotype appeared a single time. This chain connects TRBV11-2 to TRBJ2-2; TRBD2 matches 12 bases. The CDR3 spans 17 residues. After removal of 3 bases from V and 7 bases from J, the junction contained 9 bases not matched to a gene. Germline CDR1 is SGHAT and CDR2 is FQNNGV. CDR3 nucleotides: TGTGCCAGCAGCTTCCGTCTAGCGGGAGGGTTCGGCGGGGAGCTGTTTTTT. This codes for CASSFRLAGGFGGELFF.

The genes are TRBV5-1 and TRBJ1-1, with 9 bases that match TRBD1. The germline CDR1 and CDR2 sequences are SGHRS and YFSETQ. Trimming removed 3 bases from V and 5 bases from J; junction bases left unmatched: 8. This CDR3 has 15 residues. The DNA of the CDR3 is TGCGCCAGCAGCTACACAGGGGGCCGGGGTACTGAAGCTTTCTTT. It is translated as CASSYTGGRGTEAFF.